This TCR beta chain was recorded in a study of cytomegalovirus exposure and HLA in healthy donors. Germline assignment: CDR1 SNHLY and CDR2 FYNNEI. After removal of 4 bases from V and 5 bases from J, the junction contained 6 bases not matched to a gene. The CDR3 runs to 14 residues. With 60 Vbeta and 13 Jbeta primers, the PCR was carried out. In the original workflow: The authors later counted roughly 87 million unique TCR beta chains, some 12 million of them shared. Libraries were prepared by immunoSEQ multiplex PCR; TCRdb keeps only in-frame clonotypes and omits some of them. V and J calls and clone size are as listed in that table; D and trimming were resolved from the DNA. This sample has roughly 190,000 clones; approximately 84% occur once, and the top ten carry less than 3.5%.

The sequence came from a female donor in good health and CMV-seronegative. The sample comprised PBMCs. V usage is TRBV2 and J usage is TRBJ2-5; 8 bases are shared with TRBD1. As DNA, the CDR3 is TGTGCCAGCAGTGGACGGACAGGGTGGGAGACCCAGTACTTC. Its translation is CASSGRTGWETQYF.